These 4 T cell receptor beta chains originate from one sample sequenced in a study of blood T cell repertoires in COVID-19. Generated by immunoSEQ multiplex PCR, the TCRdb table keeps only in-frame clones and is missing some. The repertoire has hundreds of thousands of clones, about 83% of them found once; the top ten carry less than 8%. The sequenced material came from peripheral blood. The source is a woman aged 45-60 years with acute or convalescent COVID-19.

The chain joins TRBV5-4 to TRBJ1-2; no reliable D call. CDR3 length: 12 amino acids. With 4 bases removed from V and 3 bases from J, the gap between germline ends came to 7 bases. Germline V gives CDR1 SGHNT, CDR2 YYREEE (reference sequence). CDR3 protein: CASSGTDYGYTF. The CDR3 DNA sequence: TGTGCCAGCAGCGGTACAGACTATGGCTACACCTTC.

The J gene is TRBJ1-2, the V gene TRBV13; the D gene is possibly TRBD1 (5 bases). In germline, CDR1 is PRHDT, CDR2 FYEKMQ (reference sequence). This CDR3 has 14 amino acids. V lost 1 base and J 4 bases, leaving 10 bases between the germline ends. CDR3 DNA: TGTGCCAGCAGCTTAGAATCACAGGTCTATGGCTACACCTTC. Translated: CASSLESQVYGYTF.

The sample holds one count of this clone. The J gene is TRBJ2-7, the V gene TRBV19; 10 nucleotides align to TRBD1. This CDR3 region has 15 residues. Germline V gives CDR1 LNHDA, CDR2 SQIVND (reference sequence). After removal of 4 bases from V and 4 bases from J, the junction contained 7 bases not matched to a gene. This CDR3 reads CASSKWGQGSYEQYF. CDR3 sequence (DNA): TGTGCCAGTAGTAAATGGGGACAGGGGAGTTACGAGCAGTACTTC.

The chain couples TRBV19 to TRBJ1-3, with unresolved D. The germline V gene has CDR1 LNHDA and CDR2 SQIVND (reference sequence). The CDR3 totals 15 residues. The germline V and J ends were trimmed by 6 bases and 0 bases, with 12 bases remaining between them. CDR3 region: CASRFYQNSGNTIYF. The CDR3 coding sequence is TGTGCCAGTAGGTTTTATCAGAACTCTGGAAACACCATATATTTT.